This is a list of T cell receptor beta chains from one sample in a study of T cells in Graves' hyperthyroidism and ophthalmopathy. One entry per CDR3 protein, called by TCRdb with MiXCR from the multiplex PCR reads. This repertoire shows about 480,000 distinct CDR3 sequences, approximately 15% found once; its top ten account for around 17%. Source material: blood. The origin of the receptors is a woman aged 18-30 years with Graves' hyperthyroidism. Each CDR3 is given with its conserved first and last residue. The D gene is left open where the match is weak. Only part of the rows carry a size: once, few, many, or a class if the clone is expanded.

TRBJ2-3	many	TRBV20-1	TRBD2	CSAPRASGSTDTQYF	TGCAGTGCCCCCCGGGCTAGCGGGAGCACAGATACGCAGTATTTT
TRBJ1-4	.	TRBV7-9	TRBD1	CASSPPGGSNEKLFF	TGTGCCAGCAGCCCGCCAGGGGGAAGTAATGAAAAACTGTTTTTT
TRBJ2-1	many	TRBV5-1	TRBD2	CASSAGTSGRVGNEQFF	TGCGCCAGCAGCGCAGGGACTAGCGGGAGGGTGGGCAATGAGCAGTTCTTC
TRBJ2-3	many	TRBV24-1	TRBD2	CATSALAGGADTQYF	TGTGCCACCAGCGCTCTAGCGGGAGGGGCAGATACGCAGTATTTT
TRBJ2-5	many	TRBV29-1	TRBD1	CSVWDSLNLETQYF	TGCAGCGTTTGGGACAGCCTGAATCTTGAGACCCAGTACTTC
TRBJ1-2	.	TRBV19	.	CASRKEIGGGYTF	TGTGCCAGTAGAAAGGAGATCGGAGGCGGCTACACCTTC
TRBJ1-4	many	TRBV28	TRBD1	CASSSGQANEKLFF	TGTGCCAGCAGTTCGGGACAGGCTAATGAAAAACTGTTTTTT
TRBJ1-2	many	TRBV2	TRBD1	CASNRPGQGAYGYTF	TGTGCCAGCAATAGACCGGGACAGGGGGCTTATGGCTACACCTTC
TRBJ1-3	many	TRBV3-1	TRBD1	CASSQRTGVGNTIYF	TGTGCCAGCAGCCAACGGACAGGGGTAGGAAACACCATATATTTT
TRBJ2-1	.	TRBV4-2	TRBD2	CASSQDGTTINEQFF	TGTGCCAGCAGCCAAGACGGGACTACCATCAATGAGCAGTTCTTC
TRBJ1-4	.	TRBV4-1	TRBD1	CASSQSRDRGEKLFF	TGCGCCAGCAGCCAGTCCCGGGACAGGGGTGAAAAACTGTTTTTT
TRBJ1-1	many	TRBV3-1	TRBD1	CASRGQGYTEAFF	TGTGCCAGCAGGGGACAGGGGTACACTGAAGCTTTCTTT
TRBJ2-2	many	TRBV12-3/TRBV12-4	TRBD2	CASSPSGRTGELFF	TGTGCCAGCAGTCCTAGCGGGAGAACCGGGGAGCTGTTTTTT
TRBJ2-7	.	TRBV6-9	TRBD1	CASSYMGQSYEQYF	TGTGCCAGCAGTTATATGGGACAGTCCTACGAGCAGTACTTC
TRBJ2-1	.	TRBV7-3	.	CASSLNREGEQFF	TGTGCCAGCAGCTTAAACAGGGAGGGTGAGCAGTTCTTC
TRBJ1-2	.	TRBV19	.	CASSIIPHYGYTF	TGTGCCAGTAGTATAATCCCTCACTATGGCTACACCTTC
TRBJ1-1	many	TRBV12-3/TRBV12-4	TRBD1	CASSFGNRGPGTEAFF	TGTGCCAGCAGTTTTGGGAACAGGGGGCCTGGGACTGAAGCTTTCTTT
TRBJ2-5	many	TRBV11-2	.	CASSLWEETQYF	TGTGCCAGCAGCTTATGGGAAGAGACCCAGTACTTC
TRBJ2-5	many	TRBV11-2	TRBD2	CASGWAGAEGETQYF	TGTGCCAGCGGCTGGGCGGGAGCCGAGGGGGAGACCCAGTACTTC
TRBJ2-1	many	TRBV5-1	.	CASSLRVEQFF	TGCGCCAGCAGTCTTCGGGTTGAGCAGTTCTTC
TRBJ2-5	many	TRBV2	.	CASKGEFSQETQYF	TGTGCCAGCAAAGGGGAATTTTCCCAAGAGACCCAGTACTTC
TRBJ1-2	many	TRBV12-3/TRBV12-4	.	CASSFRNYGYTF	TGTGCCAGCTCTTTTCGCAACTATGGCTACACCTTC
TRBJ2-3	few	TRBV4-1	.	CASSPNPGRSTDTQYF	TGCGCCAGCAGCCCGAATCCAGGAAGGAGCACAGATACGCAGTATTTT
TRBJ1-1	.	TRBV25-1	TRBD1	CASSELRTGNTEAFF	TGTGCCAGCAGTGAATTAAGGACAGGGAACACTGAAGCTTTCTTT
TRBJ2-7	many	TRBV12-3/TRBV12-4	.	CASRGGSRQSYEQYF	TGTGCCAGCAGAGGGGGGTCGAGACAGTCCTACGAGCAGTACTTC
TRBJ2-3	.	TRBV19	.	CASSMLEGQSDTQYF	TGTGCCAGTAGTATGCTAGAGGGACAATCAGATACGCAGTATTTT
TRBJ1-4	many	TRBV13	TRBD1	CASSYSRTGAEKLFF	TGTGCCAGCAGCTATAGCCGGACAGGGGCGGAAAAACTGTTTTTT
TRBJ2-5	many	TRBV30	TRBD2	CAWNGGRETQYF	TGTGCCTGGAACGGCGGGAGGGAGACCCAGTACTTC
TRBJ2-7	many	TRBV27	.	CASSSAGEQYF	TGTGCCAGCAGTTCCGCCGGAGAGCAGTACTTC
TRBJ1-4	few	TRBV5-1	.	CASSLLGPPVRKLFF	TGCGCCAGCAGCTTGCTCGGTCCCCCCGTCCGAAAACTGTTTTTT
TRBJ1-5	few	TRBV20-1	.	CSAPAGGATQPQHF	TGCAGTGCTCCGGCCGGGGGGGCCACCCAGCCCCAGCATTTT
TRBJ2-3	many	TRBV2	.	CASRDTGSTDTQYF	TGTGCCAGCAGGGACACCGGGAGCACAGATACGCAGTATTTT
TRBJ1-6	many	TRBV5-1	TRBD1	CASSSGQPSSYNSPLHF	TGCGCCAGCAGCTCGGGACAGCCCTCTTCTTATAATTCACCCCTCCACTTT
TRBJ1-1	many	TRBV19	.	CARLEGSFRTEAFF	TGTGCCAGGTTAGAAGGGAGCTTTCGCACTGAAGCTTTCTTT
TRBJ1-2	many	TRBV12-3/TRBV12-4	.	CASSAGRNYGYTF	TGTGCCAGCAGTGCAGGGCGGAACTATGGCTACACCTTC
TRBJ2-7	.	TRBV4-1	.	CASSQEVGKLGTYEQYF	TGCGCCAGCAGCCAAGAAGTAGGGAAGTTAGGTACCTACGAGCAGTACTTC
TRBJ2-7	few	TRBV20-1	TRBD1	CSAIGTGRYEQYF	TGCAGTGCTATCGGGACAGGCCGCTACGAGCAGTACTTC
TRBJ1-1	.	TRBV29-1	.	CSVDPWDTNTEAFF	TGCAGCGTTGATCCCTGGGACACCAACACTGAAGCTTTCTTT
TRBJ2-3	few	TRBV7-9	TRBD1	CASRRTGGAQDTQYF	TGTGCCAGCAGACGGACAGGGGGCGCCCAAGATACGCAGTATTTT
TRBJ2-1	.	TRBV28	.	CASSLELVGGNEQFF	TGTGCCAGCAGTTTAGAGCTAGTTGGGGGCAATGAGCAGTTCTTC
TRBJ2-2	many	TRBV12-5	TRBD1	CASGFQINRDREEELFF	TGTGCTAGTGGTTTCCAGATTAACCGGGACAGGGAAGAGGAGCTGTTTTTT
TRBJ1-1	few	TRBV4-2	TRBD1	CASSQEPLDRSEAFF	TGTGCCAGCAGCCAAGAGCCCCTGGACAGGTCTGAAGCTTTCTTT
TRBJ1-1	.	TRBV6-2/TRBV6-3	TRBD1	CASSWGQAEAFF	TGTGCCAGCAGTTGGGGACAGGCCGAAGCTTTCTTT
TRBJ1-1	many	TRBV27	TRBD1	CASGMTGGMEAFF	TGTGCCAGCGGGATGACAGGGGGCATGGAAGCTTTCTTT
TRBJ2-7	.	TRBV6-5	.	CASSNRPDEQYF	TGTGCCAGCAGTAACCGGCCGGACGAGCAGTACTTC
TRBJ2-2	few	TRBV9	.	CASSVGTNTGELFF	TGTGCCAGCAGCGTAGGTACGAACACCGGGGAGCTGTTTTTT
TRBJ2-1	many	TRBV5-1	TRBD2	CASSLVGLVDEQFF	TGCGCCAGCAGCTTGGTGGGACTAGTGGATGAGCAGTTCTTC
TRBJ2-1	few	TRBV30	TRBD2	CARNSGSGYNEQLF	TGTGCCAGAAATAGCGGGAGTGGATACAATGAGCAGCTCTTC
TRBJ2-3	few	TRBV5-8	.	CASTSRLALTSTDTQYF	TGTGCCAGCACCTCAAGGTTAGCGCTAACGAGCACAGATACGCAGTATTTT
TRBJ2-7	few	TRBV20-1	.	CSATTDLSYEQYF	TGCAGTGCGACTACTGACTTGTCCTACGAGCAGTACTTC